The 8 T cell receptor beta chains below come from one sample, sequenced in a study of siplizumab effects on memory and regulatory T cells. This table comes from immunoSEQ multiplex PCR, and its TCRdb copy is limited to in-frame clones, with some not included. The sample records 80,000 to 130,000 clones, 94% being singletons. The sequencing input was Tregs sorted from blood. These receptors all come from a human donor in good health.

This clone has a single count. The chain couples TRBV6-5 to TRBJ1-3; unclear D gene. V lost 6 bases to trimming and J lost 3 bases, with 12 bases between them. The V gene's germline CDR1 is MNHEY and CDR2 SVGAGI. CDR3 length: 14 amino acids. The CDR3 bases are TGTGCCAGCAGCAAGTTTGGCCTTGGAAACACCATATATTTT. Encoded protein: CASSKFGLGNTIYF.

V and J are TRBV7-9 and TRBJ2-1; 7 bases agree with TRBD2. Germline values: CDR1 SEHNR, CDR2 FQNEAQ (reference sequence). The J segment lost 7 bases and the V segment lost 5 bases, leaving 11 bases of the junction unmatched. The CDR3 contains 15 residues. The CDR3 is CASSPHSGTINEQFF. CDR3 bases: TGTGCCAGCAGCCCTCATTCCGGGACTATAAATGAGCAGTTCTTC. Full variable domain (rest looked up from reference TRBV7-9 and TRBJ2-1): DTGVSQNPRHKITKRGQNVTFRCDPISEHNRLYWYRQTLGQGPEFLTYFQNEAQLEKSRLLSDRFSAERPKGSFSTLEIQRTEQGDSAMYLCASSPHSGTINEQFFGPGTRLTVL.

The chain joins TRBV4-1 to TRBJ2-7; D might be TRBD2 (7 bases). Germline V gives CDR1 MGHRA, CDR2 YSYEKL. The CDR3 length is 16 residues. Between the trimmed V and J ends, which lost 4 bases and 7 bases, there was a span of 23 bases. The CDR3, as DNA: TGCGCCAGCAGCCGTGACTGGGCGGGGAGGGGGAAAGAGCAGTACTTC. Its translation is CASSRDWAGRGKEQYF.

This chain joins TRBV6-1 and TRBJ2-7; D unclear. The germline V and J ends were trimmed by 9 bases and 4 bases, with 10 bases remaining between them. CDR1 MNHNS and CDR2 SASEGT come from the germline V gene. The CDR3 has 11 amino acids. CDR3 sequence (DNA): TGTGCCAGTGCGCTCACGTACGAGCAGTACTTC. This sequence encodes CASALTYEQYF.

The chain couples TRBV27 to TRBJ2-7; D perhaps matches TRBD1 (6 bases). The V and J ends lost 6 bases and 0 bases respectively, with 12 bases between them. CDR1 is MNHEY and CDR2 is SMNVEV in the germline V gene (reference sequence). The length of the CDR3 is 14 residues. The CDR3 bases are TGTGCCAGCAGAGACAGGATCAGCTCCTACGAGCAGTACTTC. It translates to CASRDRISSYEQYF.

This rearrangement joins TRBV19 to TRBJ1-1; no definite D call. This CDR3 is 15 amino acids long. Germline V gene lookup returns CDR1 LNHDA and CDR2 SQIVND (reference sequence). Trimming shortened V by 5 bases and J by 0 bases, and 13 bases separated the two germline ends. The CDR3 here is CASSSPPWMNTEAFF. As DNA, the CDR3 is TGTGCCAGTAGTTCCCCCCCTTGGATGAACACTGAAGCTTTCTTT. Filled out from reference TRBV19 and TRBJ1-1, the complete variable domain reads DGGITQSPKYLFRKEGQNVTLSCEQNLNHDAMYWYRQDPGQGLRLIYYSQIVNDFQKGDIAEGYSVSREKKESFPLTVTSAQKNPTAFYLCASSSPPWMNTEAFFGQGTRLTVV.

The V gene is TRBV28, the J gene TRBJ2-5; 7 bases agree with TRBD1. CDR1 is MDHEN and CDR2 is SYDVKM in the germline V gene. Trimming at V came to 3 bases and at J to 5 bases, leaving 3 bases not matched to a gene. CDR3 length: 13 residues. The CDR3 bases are TGTGCCAGCAGTTTCTTGGGACAGGAGACCCAGTACTTC. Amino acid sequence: CASSFLGQETQYF.

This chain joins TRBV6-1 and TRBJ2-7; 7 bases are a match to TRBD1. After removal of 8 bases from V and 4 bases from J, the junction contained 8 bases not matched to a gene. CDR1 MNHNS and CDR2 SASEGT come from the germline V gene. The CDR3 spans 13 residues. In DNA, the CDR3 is TGTGCCAGCTCTCGGGACAGAGTATACGAGCAGTACTTC. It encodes CASSRDRVYEQYF.